The 22 T cell receptor beta chains listed next were all sequenced from one sample in a study of tumor and adjacent non-tumor tissue in lung cancer. This sample's RNA came from whole unsorted tissue. A modified ARM-PCR protocol with three rounds of nested PCR amplified TCRbeta. TCRdb reprocessed the multiplex PCR reads via MiXCR and lists one record per CDR3 protein. The sample consists of over 60,000 distinct CDR3 sequences, approximately 79% of them appearing once. The source material was lung tumor tissue. These receptor sequences come from a woman between 45 and 60 years old with non-small cell lung cancer.

Remarks on this clonotype: This may come from a read error, since a much larger clone is one base off. This chain joins TRBV18 and TRBJ2-7; 7 bases fit TRBD1. The V gene's germline CDR1 is KGHSH and CDR2 LQKENI. CDR3 length equals 14 residues. As DNA, the CDR3 is TGTGCCAACTCAGCAACCCGGACAGGTTACGAGCAGTACTTC. Protein: CANSATRTGYEQYF.

The rearrangement uses TRBV6-1 and TRBJ2-1; tentatively, D is TRBD1 (6 bases). The CDR3 totals 15 residues. The ends were cut back, 10 bases at V and 8 bases at J, with 24 bases in the middle. Germline CDR1 is MNHNS and CDR2 is SASEGT. CDR3: CAKGLTGSFVDEQFF. The CDR3 nucleotides are TGTGCCAAGGGCCTAACAGGGTCCTTTGTGGATGAGCAGTTCTTC.

The V gene is TRBV12-3 or TRBV12-4, the J gene TRBJ1-5; no clear D gene. With 4 bases removed from V and 4 bases from J, the gap between germline ends came to 11 bases. The CDR3 runs to 14 residues. The CDR3 spells CASSWAEVNQPQHF. DNA for the CDR3: TGTGCCAGCAGTTGGGCAGAGGTTAATCAGCCCCAGCATTTT.

By proportion, this clonotype is medium-sized (0.01 to 0.1%). The rearrangement uses TRBV12-3 or TRBV12-4 and TRBJ2-3, with TRBD2 as a possible D gene (6 bases). This CDR3 has 15 residues. V gave up 6 bases and J gave up 0 bases, with 13 bases separating them. This CDR3 is CASSSVAESTDTQYF. The CDR3 DNA reads TGTGCCAGCAGCTCAGTAGCGGAGAGCACAGATACGCAGTATTTT.

Of note for this clonotype: An end of the junction differs from the germline gene, which may be a read error. The rearrangement links TRBV10-3 to TRBJ2-1, with a weak D call TRBD2 (6 bases). CDR3 length: 14 amino acids. The germline gives CDR1 ENHRY, CDR2 SYGVKD. CDR3 sequence (DNA): TGTGCCATCAGTGACGGGACGGACTACAGTGAGCAGTTATTC. Amino acid sequence: CAISDGTDYSEQLF.

As for this clonotype: Its ends do not fully match the called genes, so a read error is possible. The genes are TRBV4-3 and TRBJ2-7; no reliable D call. This CDR3 has 15 amino acids. In germline, CDR1 is LGHNA, CDR2 YSLEER. DNA for the CDR3: TGCGCCAGCAGCCACCGAATCGGAGAGTCCTACGATCAGTACTTC. Translating gives CASSHRIGESYDQYF.

Note on this clonotype: One junction end disagrees with the germline gene, perhaps due to a read error. The rearrangement joins TRBV10-3 to TRBJ2-1; D is perhaps TRBD1 (5 bases). Germline assignment: CDR1 ENHRY and CDR2 SYGVKD. CDR3 size: 14 residues. CDR3 in DNA: TGTGCCATCAGTGAGTCTGTAGGACACAATGAGCAGTCCTTC. This sequence encodes CAISESVGHNEQSF.

Concerning this clonotype: One end of the junction does not line up with germline, which may come from a read error. The chain combines TRBV20-1 with TRBJ2-1, with 11 nucleotides matching TRBD2. Germline CDR1 reads DFQATT; CDR2 reads SNEGSKA (reference sequence). The CDR3 sequence is 15 residues long. The CDR3 spells CIARATSGRWGEGFF. CDR3 bases: TGCATTGCTAGAGCCACTAGCGGGAGATGGGGTGAGGGGTTCTTC.

The chain carries TRBV29-1 and TRBJ2-2; 8 bases are shared with TRBD2. Germline values: CDR1 SQVTM, CDR2 ANQGSEA. The V and J ends lost 8 bases and 14 bases, in that order; junction bases with no gene match: 22. The CDR3 extends over 15 amino acids. CDR3 sequence reads: CSPTCGRWNTGNLFF. In nucleotides, the CDR3 is TGCAGCCCCACATGCGGGAGGTGGAACACCGGGAACCTGTTTTTT.

On this clonotype: Here the CDR3 omits its conserved ending phenylalanine or tryptophan, so a read error is the likely source. The chain joins TRBV18 to TRBJ1-1, with unresolved D. V was cut by 10 bases and J by 7 bases, with 19 bases left in between. Germline V gene lookup returns CDR1 KGHSH and CDR2 LQKENI. The CDR3 consists of 13 residues. The CDR3 sequence: CATSPPGELEAFS. In nucleotides, the CDR3 is TGTGCCACTTCACCACCGGGTGAGCTTGAAGCTTTCTCT.

Worth noting for this clonotype: The junction shows a germline mismatch at one end, possibly a read error. This sequence joins TRBV29-1 and TRBJ2-5; D is perhaps TRBD1 or TRBD2 (5 bases each). Germline-derived CDR1 and CDR2 are SQVTM and ANQGSEA. This CDR3 has 12 residues. In DNA, the CDR3 is TGTAGCGTTGATTCAGGGACGATGACCCAGTACTTC. Protein: CSVDSGTMTQYF.

A note on this clonotype: The junction shows a germline mismatch at one end, possibly a read error. The chain couples TRBV20-1 to TRBJ2-7; D remains ambiguous. In germline, CDR1 is DFQATT, CDR2 SNEGSKA (reference sequence). The length of the CDR3 is 15 residues. As DNA, the CDR3 is TGCAGTGTTAGACCAATCGAGCGACCCCCCTACGAGCAGTGCTTC. This codes for CSVRPIERPPYEQCF.

This chain links TRBV12-3 or TRBV12-4 with TRBJ2-2, with TRBD1 matching 7 bases. The CDR3 is made up of 14 amino acids. J gave up 11 bases and V 7 bases, and 13 bases lay outside the gene matches. The CDR3 DNA follows: TGTGCCAGCACTCCGACTCGGACAGGTCAAGAGCTGTTTTTT. Its translation is CASTPTRTGQELFF.

This clonotype was observed once. A read error may account for a junction end that differs from germline. The J gene is TRBJ2-1, the V gene TRBV29-1, with D perhaps TRBD2 (6 bases). There are 13 residues in the CDR3. Germline assignment: CDR1 SQVTM and CDR2 ANQGSEA. This CDR3 reads CSGYSLSYNDQFF. CDR3 in DNA: TGTAGCGGCTACAGCCTGTCCTACAATGACCAGTTCTTC.

The chain joins TRBV4-2 to TRBJ1-1; 8 nucleotides align to TRBD1. The V gene's germline CDR1 is LGHNA and CDR2 YNFKEQ. With V trimmed by 6 bases and J by 7 bases, 10 bases remained unmatched. This CDR3 spans 14 amino acids. The CDR3 is CASSGGQGDSEAFF. The CDR3 nucleotides are TGTGCCAGCAGTGGCGGACAGGGAGACAGTGAAGCTTTCTTT.

The sample holds one count of this clonotype. One junction end disagrees with the germline gene, perhaps due to a read error. J is TRBJ2-4 and V is TRBV5-4; tentatively, D is TRBD2 (6 bases). The germline V gene has CDR1 SGHNT and CDR2 YYREEE (reference sequence). The CDR3 consists of 18 residues. The CDR3 loop is CANSLVRLGGGAKIIQYF. The CDR3 nucleotides are TGTGCCAACAGCCTCGTTAGACTAGGAGGTGGAGCCAAAATCATTCAGTACTTC.

This clonotype has only one observation. This likely comes from a read error, as the CDR3 has no conserved phenylalanine or tryptophan at its end. The chain has TRBV20-1 and TRBJ1-3; 8 bases are a match to TRBD1. CDR1 is DFQATT, CDR2 SNEGSKA, per germline (reference sequence). This CDR3 is 12 amino acids long. CDR3 nucleotides: TGCACTGCTCGGACAGGGCAAAACATCATATATTTG. This sequence encodes CTARTGQNIIYL.

Worth noting for this clonotype: One end of the junction does not line up with germline, which may come from a read error. V and J are TRBV20-1 and TRBJ2-7; 9 bases fit TRBD1. Germline V gene lookup returns CDR1 DFQATT and CDR2 SNEGSKA (reference sequence). The CDR3 is 14 amino acids. The CDR3 protein is CSARTGTGSYEQNF. In DNA, the CDR3 is TGCAGTGCTAGAACCGGGACAGGGTCGTACGAGCAGAACTTC.

Of note for this clonotype: The junction departs from germline at one end; a sequencing error may be responsible. The V and J genes are TRBV7-8 and TRBJ1-1; D not certain. Germline V lookup: CDR1 SGHVS, CDR2 FQNEAQ. The CDR3 totals 14 residues. In nucleotides, the CDR3 is TGTGCCAACAGCGTTGGGGTGCGCAACACTGAAGCCTTCTTT. Its translation is CANSVGVRNTEAFF.

As concerns this clonotype: The junction differs from germline at one of its ends, possibly a read error. The chain uses TRBV5-6 and TRBJ2-1; 8 nucleotides line up with TRBD2. The CDR3 is made up of 17 amino acids. CDR1 SGHDT and CDR2 YYEEEE come from the germline V gene. CDR3: CACSSLVAGRDYNEQFF. Written as DNA, the CDR3 is TGTGCCTGCAGCTCTTTGGTGGCCGGGAGGGACTACAATGAGCAGTTCTTC.

The chain carries TRBV28 and TRBJ1-2; no reliable D call. This CDR3 region has 15 residues. Deletions cut 4 bases from V and 8 bases from J, with 20 bases between. Germline V gene sequence: CDR1 MDHEN, CDR2 SYDVKM. Here the CDR3 DNA reads TGTGCCAGCAGTTCCTGGACGGGGTTGATTCTGGGCTACACCTTC. Protein: CASSSWTGLILGYTF.

The chain employs TRBV6-2 or TRBV6-3 and TRBJ2-1, with D tentatively TRBD1 or TRBD2 (5 bases each). The germline CDR1 and CDR2 sequences are MNHEY and SVGEGT. Trimming stripped 8 bases from V and 8 bases from J, with 16 bases between. CDR3 length equals 13 residues. This CDR3 reads CASDGRGVYEQFF. The CDR3 DNA reads as TGTGCCAGCGATGGGCGAGGGGTTTATGAGCAGTTCTTC.